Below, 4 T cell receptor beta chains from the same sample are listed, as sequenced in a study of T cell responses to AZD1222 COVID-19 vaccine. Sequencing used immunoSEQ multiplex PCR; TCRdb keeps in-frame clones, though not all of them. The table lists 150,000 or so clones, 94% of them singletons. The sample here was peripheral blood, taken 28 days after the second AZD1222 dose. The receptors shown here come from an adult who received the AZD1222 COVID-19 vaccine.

CDR3 sequence (DNA): TGCGCCAGCAGCATATCGGGACAGGGGGAACTTGGCTACACCTTC. Translating it yields CASSISGQGELGYTF. This sequence joins TRBV5-1 and TRBJ1-2; 11 positions agree with TRBD1. Losses at the gene ends were 4 bases for V and 7 bases for J; bases not matched to a gene: 9. The germline V gene encodes CDR1 SGHRS and CDR2 YFSETQ. This CDR3 has 15 residues.

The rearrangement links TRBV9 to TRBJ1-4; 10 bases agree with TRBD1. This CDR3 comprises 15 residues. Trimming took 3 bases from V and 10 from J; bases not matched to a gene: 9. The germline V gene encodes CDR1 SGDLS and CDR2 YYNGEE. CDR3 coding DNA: TGTGCCAGCAGCGCCCAGGGACAGGGGATCGGAAAACTGTTTTTT. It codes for CASSAQGQGIGKLFF.

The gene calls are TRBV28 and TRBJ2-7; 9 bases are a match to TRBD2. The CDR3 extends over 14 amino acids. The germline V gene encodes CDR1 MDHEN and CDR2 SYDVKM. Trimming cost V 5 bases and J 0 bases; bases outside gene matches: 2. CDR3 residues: CASSLAGSSYEQYF. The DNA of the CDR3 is TGTGCCAGCAGTCTAGCGGGAAGCTCCTACGAGCAGTACTTC.

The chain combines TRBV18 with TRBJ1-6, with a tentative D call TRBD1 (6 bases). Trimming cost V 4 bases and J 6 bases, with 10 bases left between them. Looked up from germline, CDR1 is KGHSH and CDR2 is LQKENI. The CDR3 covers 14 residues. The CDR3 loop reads CASSLDSINSPLHF. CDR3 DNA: TGTGCCAGCTCACTGGACAGCATTAATTCACCCCTCCACTTT. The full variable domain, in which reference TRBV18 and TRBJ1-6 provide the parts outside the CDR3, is NAGVMQNPRHLVRRRGQEARLRCSPMKGHSHVYWYRQLPEEGLKFMVYLQKENIIDESGMPKERFSAEFPKEGPSILRIQQVVRGDSAAYFCASSLDSINSPLHFGNGTRLTVT.